The 8 T cell receptor beta chains reported below all come from one sample, sequenced in a study of T cell responses to AZD1222 COVID-19 vaccine. Clones were read by immunoSEQ multiplex PCR, and TCRdb kept only the in-frame ones, dropping some. Here the sample spans 130,000 or so clones, roughly 89% being singletons. The material sequenced was peripheral blood, taken on day 0 of AZD1222 vaccination. All receptors derive from an adult in good health.

This clone was detected only once. The chain has TRBV6-5 and TRBJ2-7, with 8 nucleotides matching TRBD1. Germline assignment: CDR1 MNHEY and CDR2 SVGAGI. The CDR3 totals 14 residues. Trimming removed 5 bases from V and 5 bases from J; junction bases left unmatched: 8. The CDR3 bases are TGTGCCAGCAGTCTGGACAGGGTATCCCACGAGCAGTACTTC. Protein: CASSLDRVSHEQYF.

This clone came up once. The rearrangement links TRBV6-5 to TRBJ1-3, with unresolved D. This CDR3 region has 12 residues. The germline V gene has CDR1 MNHEY and CDR2 SVGAGI. Deletions cut 6 bases from V and 0 bases from J, with 3 bases between. Written as DNA, the CDR3 is TGTGCCAGCAGGAACTCTGGAAACACCATATATTTT. It specifies CASRNSGNTIYF.

The rearrangement uses TRBV11-2 and TRBJ1-5; TRBD1 might be the D (5 bases). This CDR3 comprises 17 residues. Per the germline V gene, CDR1 is SGHAT and CDR2 is FQNNGV. Trimming pared 1 base from V and 0 bases from J, leaving 13 bases between. CDR3 residues: CASSLGQTEVSNQPQHF. The CDR3 DNA is TGTGCCAGCAGCTTAGGCCAGACAGAAGTTAGCAATCAGCCCCAGCATTTT. Based on the CDR3 plus reference TRBV11-2 and TRBJ1-5, the full variable domain is EAGVAQSPRYKIIEKRQSVAFWCNPISGHATLYWYQQILGQGPKLLIQFQNNGVVDDSQLPKDRFSAERLKGVDSTLKIQPAKLEDSAVYLCASSLGQTEVSNQPQHFGDGTRLSIL.

V usage is TRBV27 and J usage is TRBJ2-7; 8 bases are a match to TRBD2. From germline, CDR1 is MNHEY and CDR2 SMNVEV (reference sequence). J lost 3 bases, V lost 7 bases, and 11 bases had no gene match. The CDR3 runs to 15 residues. CDR3: CASIPVGGGDYEQYF. Here the CDR3 DNA reads TGTGCCAGCATCCCTGTCGGGGGGGGAGACTACGAGCAGTACTTC.

This clone was observed a single time. The rearrangement joins TRBV5-1 to TRBJ2-1; 12 positions agree with TRBD2. CDR3 length equals 15 residues. Germline values: CDR1 SGHRS, CDR2 YFSETQ. J gave up 10 bases and V 6 bases, and 11 bases lay outside the gene matches. CDR3 sequence (DNA): TGCGCCAGCATAGGCCTAGCGGGAGGGCCTGGAGAGCAGTTCTTC. Residues: CASIGLAGGPGEQFF.

The sample holds one count of this clone. This chain joins TRBV6-2 or TRBV6-3 and TRBJ1-6, with 7 bases that match TRBD1. The V gene end was trimmed by 5 bases and the J gene end by 10 bases; junction bases not matched to a gene: 14. This CDR3 region has 16 residues. Germline CDR1 and CDR2: MNHEY and SVGEGT. This CDR3 reads CASSQTGTLNSSPLHF. The CDR3 DNA follows: TGTGCCAGCAGTCAGACAGGGACCCTTAATTCGTCACCCCTCCACTTT.

In DNA, the CDR3 is TGTGCCAGCAGCCAAGCGGCGGAGACGAACTATGGCTACACCTTC. Translating it yields CASSQAAETNYGYTF. V gene TRBV4-2 combines with J gene TRBJ1-2; D not resolved. The CDR3 runs to 15 residues. In germline, CDR1 is LGHNA, CDR2 YNFKEQ. Trimming stripped 1 base from V and 2 bases from J, with 11 bases between.

This clone was seen once. The rearrangement joins TRBV7-9 to TRBJ1-4; the D gene is possibly TRBD1 (5 bases). This CDR3 has 14 residues. Trimming removed 5 bases from V and 4 bases from J, with 11 bases in between. Per germline, CDR1 SEHNR and CDR2 FQNEAQ (reference sequence). This CDR3 is CASSGHTVNEKLFF. CDR3 bases: TGTGCCAGCAGCGGACATACTGTTAATGAAAAACTGTTTTTT. The variable domain in full, completed from reference TRBV7-9 and TRBJ1-4, reads DTGVSQNPRHKITKRGQNVTFRCDPISEHNRLYWYRQTLGQGPEFLTYFQNEAQLEKSRLLSDRFSAERPKGSFSTLEIQRTEQGDSAMYLCASSGHTVNEKLFFGSGTQLSVL.